The rows below give T cell receptor beta chains drawn from one sample of a study of blood T cell repertoires in COVID-19. This table comes from immunoSEQ multiplex PCR, and its TCRdb copy is limited to in-frame clones, with some not included. The table lists some 450,000 clones, about 90% of them singletons. Material: peripheral blood. Every receptor here comes from a young man with COVID-19, enrolled during active disease. CDR3s leave out the opening cysteine and the closing phenylalanine or tryptophan. The order of the fields is J gene, clone size, V gene, CDR3 protein. Where a row states a size, it is once, few, many or the class of an expanded clone; other rows omit it.

j_call: TRBJ2-5; clone_size: -; v_call: TRBV5-6; cdr3_aa: ASSLQGRVVETQY
j_call: TRBJ1-1; clone_size: -; v_call: TRBV27; cdr3_aa: ASKEGGMNTEAF
j_call: TRBJ2-7; clone_size: -; v_call: TRBV6-5; cdr3_aa: ASSPRVGSSYEQY
j_call: TRBJ1-1; clone_size: -; v_call: TRBV25-1; cdr3_aa: ASSVLGDTEAF
j_call: TRBJ1-1; clone_size: few; v_call: TRBV5-1; cdr3_aa: ASSLRAGNTEAF
j_call: TRBJ2-5; clone_size: -; v_call: TRBV7-2; cdr3_aa: ASSPQGIGETQY
j_call: TRBJ1-2; clone_size: -; v_call: TRBV5-6; cdr3_aa: ASSLGPISSPNYGYT
j_call: TRBJ2-2; clone_size: -; v_call: TRBV12-5; cdr3_aa: ASGSLQGITGELF
j_call: TRBJ1-5; clone_size: -; v_call: TRBV7-6; cdr3_aa: ASSLEAGGQPQH
j_call: TRBJ2-2; clone_size: -; v_call: TRBV5-5; cdr3_aa: ASRQGLVVEPGELF
j_call: TRBJ2-7; clone_size: -; v_call: TRBV3-1/TRBV3-2; cdr3_aa: ASSHSRRRAYEQY
j_call: TRBJ2-5; clone_size: -; v_call: TRBV11-2; cdr3_aa: ASSPNRGETQY
j_call: TRBJ2-7; clone_size: -; v_call: TRBV28; cdr3_aa: ASGSGTAEQY
j_call: TRBJ2-5; clone_size: -; v_call: TRBV7-9; cdr3_aa: ASSLGVGQGQETQY
j_call: TRBJ1-3; clone_size: -; v_call: TRBV5-8; cdr3_aa: ASSLGRGNTIY
j_call: TRBJ2-1; clone_size: -; v_call: TRBV7-9; cdr3_aa: ASSLVLGLAGGLDEQF
j_call: TRBJ2-3; clone_size: -; v_call: TRBV25-1; cdr3_aa: ASSDAALAGSDTQY
j_call: TRBJ1-6; clone_size: -; v_call: TRBV6-1; cdr3_aa: ASSESGGLNSPLH
j_call: TRBJ2-1; clone_size: -; v_call: TRBV9; cdr3_aa: ASSGLAYNEQF
j_call: TRBJ2-1; clone_size: -; v_call: TRBV12-1; cdr3_aa: ASSSIAGGPRFSNEQF
j_call: TRBJ2-1; clone_size: once; v_call: TRBV19; cdr3_aa: ASSIVGGLDNEQF
j_call: TRBJ1-4; clone_size: -; v_call: TRBV5-1; cdr3_aa: ASSFGSPEGKLF
j_call: TRBJ2-3; clone_size: -; v_call: TRBV3-1/TRBV3-2; cdr3_aa: ASSRSGRGGADTQY
j_call: TRBJ2-3; clone_size: -; v_call: TRBV14; cdr3_aa: ASSQGRGAGTDTQY
j_call: TRBJ1-1; clone_size: -; v_call: TRBV6-5; cdr3_aa: ASSYSVKGTEAF
j_call: TRBJ2-5; clone_size: -; v_call: TRBV29-1; cdr3_aa: SVVSGGTKETQY
j_call: TRBJ1-3; clone_size: few; v_call: TRBV7-9; cdr3_aa: ASSSYTGSSGNTIY
j_call: TRBJ1-4; clone_size: -; v_call: TRBV6-5; cdr3_aa: ASTPGRAARGELF
j_call: TRBJ2-1; clone_size: few; v_call: TRBV6-6; cdr3_aa: ATAGNEQF
j_call: TRBJ2-7; clone_size: once; v_call: TRBV7-2; cdr3_aa: ASSLGTGAYEQY
j_call: TRBJ1-2; clone_size: -; v_call: TRBV27; cdr3_aa: ASSLTGGWYYGYT
j_call: TRBJ1-1; clone_size: -; v_call: TRBV7-2; cdr3_aa: ASSSSFGREAF
j_call: TRBJ2-2; clone_size: -; v_call: TRBV14; cdr3_aa: ASRLAGSTGELF
j_call: TRBJ2-1; clone_size: -; v_call: TRBV19; cdr3_aa: ASSPRGLAGRDEQF